The sample holds many counts of the clone carrying this T cell receptor (beta chain). Its matching antigen is unknown. The data were obtained in a study of Graves' ophthalmopathy and Graves' hyperthyroidism. Study overall: Peripheral blood was obtained at first diagnosis, ahead of any treatment.

The sequenced template was RNA, covering the TCR beta CDR3 region. The workflow started with a first-round RT-PCR run with HTBI primers and then moved on to a second-round multiplex PCR. TCRdb ran MiXCR on the multiplex PCR reads and lists one entry per CDR3 protein. The table shows roughly 500,000 distinct CDR3 sequences, with around 14% occurring only once. Under 3 months in duration, the ophthalmopathy in affected donors had moderate-to-severe activity, CAS ≥3 and NOSPECS ≥4. The authors diagnosed from clinical symptoms, serum thyroxine, TRAb, thyroid ultrasound and orbital computed tomography. Broader study findings: Stable hyperthyroidism and ophthalmopathy were told apart by a 13-signature model, which achieved less than 90% sensitivity and almost 82% specificity.

The sequencing input was blood. This sequence was found in a woman aged 25 to 39 with Graves' ophthalmopathy.

For the CDR3, the DNA is TGTGCCAGCAGTTATATGTCACAGGGGGGGACCCAGTACTTC. Its translation: CASSYMSQGGTQYF. The chain recombines TRBV6-6 with TRBJ2-5; 8 nucleotides align to TRBD1. Per germline, CDR1 MNHNY and CDR2 SVGAGI (reference sequence). The CDR3 sequence is 14 residues long. The V gene end was trimmed by 3 bases and the J gene end by 7 bases; junction bases not matched to a gene: 7.